This TCR beta chain was retrieved from a study of OX40 agonist ivuxolimab in advanced cancers. Germline values: CDR1 SGHRS, CDR2 YFSETQ. This CDR3 is built from 17 residues. Trimming at V came to 4 bases and at J to 2 bases, leaving 15 bases not matched to a gene. The protocol was immunoSEQ multiplex PCR, while the TCRdb copy is restricted to in-frame clones and leaves out a portion. The repertoire includes 65,000 to 80,000 clones, about 89% of them detected once, and approximately 0.4% sits in the top ten. Comment on this clone: The antigen is unknown.

Notes on the study in general: Several nonresponders also turned out to have low normalized T-cell clonal expansion.

Autoimmune disease history or systemic immunosuppression barred patients. The chain joins TRBV5-1 to TRBJ2-7, with 7 bases fitting TRBD1. The receptor comes from an adult with an advanced solid tumor such as melanoma, head and neck, liver or kidney cancer. The sample was CD4+ or CD8+ T cells sorted from blood, taken in a trial of the OX40 agonist ivuxolimab. CDR3 sequence reads: CASSPLVVQGVPYEQYF. The DNA of the CDR3 is TGCGCCAGCAGCCCGTTGGTAGTGCAGGGGGTTCCCTACGAGCAGTACTTC.